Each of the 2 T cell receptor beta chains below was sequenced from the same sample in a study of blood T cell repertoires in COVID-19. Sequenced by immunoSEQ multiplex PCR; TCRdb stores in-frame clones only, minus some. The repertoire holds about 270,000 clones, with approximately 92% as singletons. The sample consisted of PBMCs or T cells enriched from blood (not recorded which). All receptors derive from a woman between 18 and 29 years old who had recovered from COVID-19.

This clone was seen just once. The CDR3 protein is CASSARGIRTEWNTEAFF. The CDR3 nucleotides are TGTGCCAGCAGTGCTCGGGGAATACGGACAGAATGGAACACTGAAGCTTTCTTT. V and J are TRBV6-1 and TRBJ1-1; perhaps TRBD1 as D (6 bases). The germline V gene has CDR1 MNHNS and CDR2 SASEGT. This CDR3 comprises 18 residues. V shed 4 bases and J shed 1 base, with 22 bases lying between them.

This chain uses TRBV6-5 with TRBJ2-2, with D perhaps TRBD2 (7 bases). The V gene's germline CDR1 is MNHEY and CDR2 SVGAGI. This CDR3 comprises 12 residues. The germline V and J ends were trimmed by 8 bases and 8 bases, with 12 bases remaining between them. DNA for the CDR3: TGTGCCAGCGTCGGGGGGCCAGGGGAGCTGTTTTTT. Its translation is CASVGGPGELFF.